The T cell receptor beta chain described here comes from a study of blood T cell repertoires in COVID-19. Study-level information: T cells, B-cell-depleted T cells, or PBMCs provided the cDNA or gDNA that served as material.

The CDR3 covers 13 residues. CDR1 is SQVTM, CDR2 ANQGSEA, per germline. Germline trimming cut 4 bases from V and 5 bases from J; bases unmatched to any gene: 5. Per the study methods: Amplification from reference gene primers served as the basis for estimated nucleated cell counts. Sequenced by immunoSEQ multiplex PCR; TCRdb stores in-frame clones only, minus some. The V and J calls and clone size come from that table; D and trimming were worked out from the DNA. The sample consists of around 150,000 clones, about 80% of them appearing once. This clone was picked up one time. Membership in each cohort depended on participant-reported clinical history. Two negative PCRs, clearance, or symptom resolution characterized the recovered Cohort 3 donors.

The genes are TRBV29-1 and TRBJ1-5; TRBD1 matches at 7 bases. Sample: PBMCs or T cells enriched from blood (not recorded which). This receptor was taken from a man in his fifties who had recovered from COVID-19. The CDR3 DNA reads as TGCAGCGTTGGCAGGGGGAAGGATCAGCCCCAGCATTTT. This translates into CSVGRGKDQPQHF.